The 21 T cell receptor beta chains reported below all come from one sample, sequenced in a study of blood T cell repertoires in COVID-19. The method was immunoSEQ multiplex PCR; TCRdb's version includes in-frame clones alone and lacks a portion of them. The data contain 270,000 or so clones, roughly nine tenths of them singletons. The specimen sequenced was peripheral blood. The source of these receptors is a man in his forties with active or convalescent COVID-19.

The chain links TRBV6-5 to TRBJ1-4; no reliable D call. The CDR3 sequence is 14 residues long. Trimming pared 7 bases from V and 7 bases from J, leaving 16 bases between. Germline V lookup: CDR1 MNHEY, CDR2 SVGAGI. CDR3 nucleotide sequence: TGTGCCAGCAAGAGACACCCAGGTAGTGAAAAACTGTTTTTT. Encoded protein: CASKRHPGSEKLFF.

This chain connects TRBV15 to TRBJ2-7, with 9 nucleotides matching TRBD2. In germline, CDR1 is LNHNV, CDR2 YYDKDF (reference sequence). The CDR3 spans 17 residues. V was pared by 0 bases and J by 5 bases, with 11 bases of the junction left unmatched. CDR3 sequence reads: CATSRDPPGTSNHEQYF. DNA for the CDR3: TGTGCCACCAGCAGAGATCCACCCGGGACTAGCAATCACGAGCAGTACTTC.

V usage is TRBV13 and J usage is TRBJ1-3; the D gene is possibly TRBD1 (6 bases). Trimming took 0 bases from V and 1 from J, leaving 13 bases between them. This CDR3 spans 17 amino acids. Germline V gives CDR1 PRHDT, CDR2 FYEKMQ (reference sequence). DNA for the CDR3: TGTGCCAGCAGCTTAGGAGGGACATATACTTCTGGAAACACCATATATTTT. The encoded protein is CASSLGGTYTSGNTIYF.

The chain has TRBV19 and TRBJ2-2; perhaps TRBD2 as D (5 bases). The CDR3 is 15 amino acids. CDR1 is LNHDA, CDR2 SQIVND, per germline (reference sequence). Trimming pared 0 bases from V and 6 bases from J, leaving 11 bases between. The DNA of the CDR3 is TGTGCCAGTAGTATAGATAAAATACTAGCCGGGGAGCTGTTTTTT. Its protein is CASSIDKILAGELFF.

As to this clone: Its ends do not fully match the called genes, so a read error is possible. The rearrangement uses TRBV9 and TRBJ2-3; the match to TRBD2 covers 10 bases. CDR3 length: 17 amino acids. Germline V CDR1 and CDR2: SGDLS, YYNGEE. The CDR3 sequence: CVSSVGAGGRGTDTQYF. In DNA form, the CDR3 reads TGTGTCAGCAGCGTAGGAGCGGGGGGGCGAGGCACAGATACGCAGTATTTT. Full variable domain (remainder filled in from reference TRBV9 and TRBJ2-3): DSGVTQTPKHLITATGQRVTLRCSPRSGDLSVYWYQQSLDQGLQFLIQYYNGEERAKGNILERFSAQQFPDLHSELNLSSLELGDSALYFCVSSVGAGGRGTDTQYFGPGTRLTVL.

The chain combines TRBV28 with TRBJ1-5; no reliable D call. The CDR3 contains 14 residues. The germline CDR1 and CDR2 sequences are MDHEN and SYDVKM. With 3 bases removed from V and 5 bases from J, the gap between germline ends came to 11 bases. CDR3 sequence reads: CASSFYSLDQPQHF. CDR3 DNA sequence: TGTGCCAGCAGTTTCTACAGTCTGGATCAGCCCCAGCATTTT.

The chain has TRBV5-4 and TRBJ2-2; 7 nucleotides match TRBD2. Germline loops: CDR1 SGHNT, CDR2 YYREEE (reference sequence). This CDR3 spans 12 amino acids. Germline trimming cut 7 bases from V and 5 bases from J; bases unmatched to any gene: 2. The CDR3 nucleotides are TGTGCCAGCTTGGGGGGGACCGGGGAGCTGTTTTTT. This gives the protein CASLGGTGELFF.

The DNA of the CDR3 is TGTGCCAGCAGTGAACGCAGACAACCCGACTATGGCTACACCTTC. It is translated as CASSERRQPDYGYTF. This chain uses TRBV2 with TRBJ1-2, with unresolved D. V lost 2 bases and J lost 3, with 13 bases in between. The CDR3 contains 15 residues. The germline V gene encodes CDR1 SNHLY and CDR2 FYNNEI.

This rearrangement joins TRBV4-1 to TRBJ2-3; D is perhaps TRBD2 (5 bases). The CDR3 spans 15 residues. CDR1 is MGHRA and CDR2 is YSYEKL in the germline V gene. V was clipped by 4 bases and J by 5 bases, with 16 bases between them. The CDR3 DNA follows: TGCGCCAGCAGCCTTGCGCCTTCCGGAGGAGATACGCAGTATTTT. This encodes CASSLAPSGGDTQYF.

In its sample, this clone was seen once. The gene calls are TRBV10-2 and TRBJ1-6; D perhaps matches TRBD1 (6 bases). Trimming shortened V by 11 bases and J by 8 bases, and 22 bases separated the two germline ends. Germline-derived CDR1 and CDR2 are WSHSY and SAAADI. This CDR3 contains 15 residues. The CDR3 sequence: CAVKRPTGIDSPLHF. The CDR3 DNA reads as TGCGCCGTCAAGAGACCTACAGGGATAGATTCACCCCTCCACTTT.

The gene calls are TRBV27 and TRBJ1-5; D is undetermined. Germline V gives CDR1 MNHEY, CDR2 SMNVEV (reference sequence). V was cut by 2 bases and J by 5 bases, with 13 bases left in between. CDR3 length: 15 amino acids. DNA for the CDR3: TGTGCCAGCAGTTTAACAGCCAACCCACATCAGCCCCAGCATTTT. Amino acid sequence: CASSLTANPHQPQHF.

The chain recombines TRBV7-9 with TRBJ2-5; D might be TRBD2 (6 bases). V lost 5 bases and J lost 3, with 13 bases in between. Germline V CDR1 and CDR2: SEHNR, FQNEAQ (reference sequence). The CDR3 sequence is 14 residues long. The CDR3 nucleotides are TGTGCCAGCAGCCAGGACGGGGGAAAAGAGACCCAGTACTTC. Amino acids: CASSQDGGKETQYF.

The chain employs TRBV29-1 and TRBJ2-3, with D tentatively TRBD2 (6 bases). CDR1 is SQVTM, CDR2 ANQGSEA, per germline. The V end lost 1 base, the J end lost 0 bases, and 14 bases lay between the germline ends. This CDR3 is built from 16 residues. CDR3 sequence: CSVEALPRGSTDTQYF. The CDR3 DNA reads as TGCAGCGTTGAAGCACTACCGCGGGGTAGCACAGATACGCAGTATTTT.

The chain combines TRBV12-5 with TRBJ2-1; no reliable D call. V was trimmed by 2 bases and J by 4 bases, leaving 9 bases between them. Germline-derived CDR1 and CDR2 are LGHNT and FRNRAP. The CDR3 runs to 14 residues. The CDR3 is CASGLTGVYNEQFF. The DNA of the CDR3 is TGTGCTAGTGGTTTGACCGGAGTGTACAATGAGCAGTTCTTC.

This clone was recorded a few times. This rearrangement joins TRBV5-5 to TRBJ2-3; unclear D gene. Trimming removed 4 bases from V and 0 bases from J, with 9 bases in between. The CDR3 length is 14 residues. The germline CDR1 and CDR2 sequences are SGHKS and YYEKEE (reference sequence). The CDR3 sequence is CASSPSGSTDTQYF. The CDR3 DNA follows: TGTGCCAGCAGCCCTAGTGGCAGCACAGATACGCAGTATTTT.

CDR3 loop: CASTIPHTEAFF. The CDR3 nucleotides read TGTGCCAGCACCATTCCCCACACTGAAGCTTTCTTT. The rearrangement uses TRBV7-3 and TRBJ1-1, with D hard to call. The CDR3 extends over 12 amino acids. V lost 7 bases, J lost 3 bases, and 9 bases lay in between. The germline CDR1 and CDR2 sequences are SGHTA and FQGTGA.

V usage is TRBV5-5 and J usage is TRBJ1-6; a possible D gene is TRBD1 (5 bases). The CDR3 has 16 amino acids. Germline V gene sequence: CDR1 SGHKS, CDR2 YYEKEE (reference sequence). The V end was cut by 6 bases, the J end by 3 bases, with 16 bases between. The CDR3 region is CASTERAGGYNSPLHF. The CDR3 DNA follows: TGTGCCAGCACCGAACGGGCCGGGGGCTATAATTCACCCCTCCACTTT. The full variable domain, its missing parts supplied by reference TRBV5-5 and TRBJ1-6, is DAGVTQSPTHLIKTRGQQVTLRCSPISGHKSVSWYQQVLGQGPQFIFQYYEKEERGRGNFPDRFSARQFPNYSSELNVNALLLGDSALYLCASTERAGGYNSPLHFGNGTRLTVT.

The CDR3 region is CASSPGTGLAASYEQYF. The DNA for the CDR3 is TGCGCCAGCAGCCCGGGCACCGGGCTAGCGGCCTCCTACGAGCAGTACTTC. The chain employs TRBV5-1 and TRBJ2-7; 7 bases fit TRBD2. This CDR3 region has 17 residues. The ends lost 4 bases at V and 0 bases at J; junction bases unmatched: 13. Per germline, CDR1 SGHRS and CDR2 YFSETQ.

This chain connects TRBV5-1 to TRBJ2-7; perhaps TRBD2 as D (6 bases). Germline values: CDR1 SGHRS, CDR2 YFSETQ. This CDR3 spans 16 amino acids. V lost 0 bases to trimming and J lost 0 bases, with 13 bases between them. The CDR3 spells CASSLGGTLLSYEQYF. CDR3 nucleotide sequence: TGCGCCAGCAGCTTGGGGGGGACTCTACTCTCCTACGAGCAGTACTTC.

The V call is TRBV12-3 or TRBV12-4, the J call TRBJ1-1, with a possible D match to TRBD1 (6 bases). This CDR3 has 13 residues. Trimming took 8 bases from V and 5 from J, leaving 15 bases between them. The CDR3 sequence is CASRGGDRTEAFF. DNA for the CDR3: TGTGCCAGCCGAGGGGGGGATCGGACTGAAGCTTTCTTT.

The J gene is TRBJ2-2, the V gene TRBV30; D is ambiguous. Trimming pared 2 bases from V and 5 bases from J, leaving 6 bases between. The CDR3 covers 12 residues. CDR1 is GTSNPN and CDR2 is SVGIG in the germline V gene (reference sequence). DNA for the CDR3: TGTGCCTGGAGTAGGAGAACCGGGGAGCTGTTTTTT. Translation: CAWSRRTGELFF.